The 23 T cell receptor beta chains given below trace back to one sample, sequenced in a study of tumor and adjacent non-tumor tissue in lung cancer. The library came from three nested PCR rounds adapted from ARM-PCR protocols. TCRdb called the multiplex PCR reads again in MiXCR, with one record for every CDR3 protein. The table has some 200,000 distinct CDR3 sequences, roughly 70% seen once. RNA was extracted from bulk tissue without any cell sorting. The material sequenced was lung tumor tissue. The receptors were gathered from a man in his fifties or sixties with non-small cell lung cancer.

Concerning this clonotype: A much larger clonotype is one base distant, so this may be a read error. The V call is TRBV20-1, the J call TRBJ1-2; 7 bases agree with TRBD1. In germline, CDR1 is DFQATT, CDR2 SNEGSKA (reference sequence). CDR3 length: 13 residues. CDR3 residues: CSVRETGRGGYTF. In DNA, the CDR3 is TGCAGTGTTAGAGAGACAGGGCGAGGTGGCTACACCTTC.

This clonotype was seen at least ten times. The genes are TRBV4-2 and TRBJ1-1; D gene uncertain. Trimming left V 0 bases short and J 5 bases short, with 7 bases between. The germline CDR1 and CDR2 sequences are LGHNA and YNFKEQ. The length of the CDR3 is 13 residues. The CDR3 is CASSQDRETEAFF. The CDR3 bases are TGTGCCAGCAGCCAAGACCGGGAGACTGAAGCTTTCTTT.

CDR3 DNA: TGTGCCACCTCTATTGGGGGTTCAAACTCCGGCTATGGCTACACCTTC. Its protein is CATSIGGSNSGYGYTF. The chain couples TRBV28 to TRBJ1-2, with a possible D match to TRBD1 (5 bases). Germline assignment: CDR1 MDHEN and CDR2 SYDVKM. Trimming left V 10 bases short and J 4 bases short, with 25 bases between. The CDR3 spans 16 residues.

This clonotype was detected ten times or more. This chain joins TRBV29-1 and TRBJ2-2; the match to TRBD2 covers 7 bases. V lost 7 bases and J lost 1; bases outside the gene matches: 9. This CDR3 has 15 residues. The V gene's germline CDR1 is SQVTM and CDR2 ANQGSEA. DNA of the CDR3: TGCAGCGGTGATCGGGCTAGCGGGAACACCGGGGAGCTGTTTTTT. It codes for CSGDRASGNTGELFF.

The V call is TRBV20-1, the J call TRBJ2-3, with 9 bases that match TRBD1. This CDR3 is 14 amino acids long. Trimming cost V 5 bases and J 11 bases; bases outside gene matches: 14. The germline V gene encodes CDR1 DFQATT and CDR2 SNEGSKA (reference sequence). The CDR3 loop reads CSASRTGDLYRQYF. CDR3 bases: TGCAGTGCTTCCAGGACAGGGGACTTATATAGGCAGTATTTT.

J is TRBJ1-4 and V is TRBV5-5, with 7 nucleotides matching TRBD1. The CDR3 runs to 16 residues. V lost 4 bases, J lost 8 bases, and 14 bases stayed unmatched. Germline V gives CDR1 SGHKS, CDR2 YYEKEE (reference sequence). CDR3 in amino acids: CASSSGYRGGLEKLFF. CDR3 DNA: TGTGCCAGCAGCAGCGGGTACAGGGGAGGTTTAGAAAAACTGTTTTTT.

This clonotype was recorded at least ten times. The rearrangement uses TRBV20-1 and TRBJ1-5; D not resolved. V dropped 1 base and J dropped 0 bases, with 7 bases sitting between them. Germline V gene lookup returns CDR1 DFQATT and CDR2 SNEGSKA (reference sequence). This CDR3 comprises 14 residues. Written as DNA, the CDR3 is TGCAGTGCTAGAGGTGGGAGTAGCAATCAGCCCCAGCATTTT. It encodes CSARGGSSNQPQHF.

For this clonotype: A single base separates this from a much larger clone, so it may be a read error. The chain joins TRBV5-4 to TRBJ1-2, with a possible D match to TRBD1 (6 bases). The CDR3 sequence is 17 residues long. Germline V gene lookup returns CDR1 SGHNT and CDR2 YYREEE (reference sequence). Trimming took off 1 base at V and 3 bases at J, with 19 bases between the two ends. In DNA, the CDR3 is TGTGCCAGCAGCTTGCCCCCGGGACATGGGCATGACTATGGCTACACCTTC. The encoded protein is CASSLPPGHGHDYGYTF.

This clonotype was seen only once. The chain employs TRBV20-1 and TRBJ2-5; 10 bases agree with TRBD2. Per the germline V gene, CDR1 is DFQATT and CDR2 is SNEGSKA (reference sequence). The CDR3 is made up of 17 amino acids. The junction had 14 bases not matched to a gene; V was cut back by 3 bases and J by 4 bases. The CDR3 DNA reads TGCAGTGCTAGGCTTTCTAGCGGGAGTGGGGGCCGAGAGACCCAGTACTTC. Its protein product is CSARLSSGSGGRETQYF.

To note about this clonotype: A much larger clone sits a single nucleotide away, making a read error possible. The CDR3 nucleotides read TGTGCCAACAGCTTGGCAGGTCCCTTCGAAAACATTCAGTACTTC. Protein product: CANSLAGPFENIQYF. The chain employs TRBV5-6 and TRBJ2-4; no firm D call. CDR3 size: 15 residues. Germline values: CDR1 SGHDT, CDR2 YYEEEE.

A word on this clonotype: The conserved final phenylalanine or tryptophan is absent from the CDR3, which likely points to a read error. The chain links TRBV12-3 or TRBV12-4 to TRBJ1-1; TRBD1 agrees at 11 bases. This CDR3 region has 17 residues. After removal of 6 bases from V and 6 bases from J, the junction contained 15 bases not matched to a gene. The CDR3 DNA follows: TGTGCCAGCAGCCCAAGGGGACAGGGGGTTTCGAATTCTGAAGCTTTCCTT. It encodes CASSPRGQGVSNSEAFL.

This chain uses TRBV20-1 with TRBJ1-4; D uncertain. V lost 4 bases and J lost 13, with 16 bases in between. Germline CDR1 is DFQATT and CDR2 is SNEGSKA (reference sequence). This CDR3 comprises 12 residues. The CDR3 nucleotides read TGCAGTGCTACAGAGACAAATGTAATACTGTTTTTT. This translates into CSATETNVILFF.

The V and J genes are TRBV11-3 and TRBJ2-1, with D unclear. This CDR3 comprises 14 residues. Germline V gene data show CDR1 as SGHNT and CDR2 as YENEEA. DNA for the CDR3: TGTACCATCAGCTTTGAAGGGCCATTCAATGAGCAGTTCTTC. Its protein is CTISFEGPFNEQFF.

Comment on this clonotype: Sequence at one end of the junction differs from germline and may be a read error. The genes are TRBV10-2 and TRBJ1-6; D is undetermined. The CDR3 runs 13 residues. Looked up from germline, CDR1 is WSHSY and CDR2 is SAAADI. CDR3 in DNA: TGCGCCAGCAGTGAGTCCCTTAATTCACCCCTCCTCTTT. As protein: CASSESLNSPLLF.

The table lists this clonotype with a count of one. The V gene is TRBV6-2 or TRBV6-3, the J gene TRBJ2-1; 11 positions agree with TRBD2. Per germline, CDR1 MNHEY and CDR2 SVGEGT. This CDR3 contains 15 residues. The J segment lost 6 bases and the V segment lost 7 bases, leaving 8 bases of the junction unmatched. CDR3 sequence (DNA): TGTGCCAGCAATGCCGGGACTAGCGGTACCAATGAGCAGTTCTTC. Its protein product is CASNAGTSGTNEQFF.

Regarding this clonotype: Because the CDR3 is missing its conserved closing phenylalanine or tryptophan, this is likely a read error. The V call is TRBV6-1, the J call TRBJ2-3, with 9 bases that match TRBD1. This CDR3 region has 16 residues. Losses at the gene ends were 1 base for V and 4 bases for J; bases not matched to a gene: 6. The V gene's germline CDR1 is MNHNS and CDR2 SASEGT. The CDR3 region has the DNA TGTGCCAGCAGTGAAGTAAACAGGGGGCGGGCAGATACGCAGTATTGT. This sequence encodes CASSEVNRGRADTQYC.

The chain joins TRBV12-5 to TRBJ2-1; unclear D gene. The length of the CDR3 is 13 residues. The germline V gene has CDR1 LGHNT and CDR2 FRNRAP. Trimming took 1 base from V and 8 from J, leaving 9 bases between them. The CDR3, as DNA: TGTGCTAGTGGTTTGGGGCAGAAGGATGAGCAGTTCTTC. It specifies CASGLGQKDEQFF.

Worth noting for this clonotype: The junction and the germline gene differ at one end; a read error may be behind it. The CDR3, as DNA: TGCAGTGTCCTGAGAGGGGGGACTGGGGCCAAGGTCCTGACTTTC. Translated, it gives CSVLRGGTGAKVLTF. The chain joins TRBV20-1 to TRBJ2-6; either TRBD1 or TRBD2 may supply D (6 bases each). Germline V CDR1 and CDR2: DFQATT, SNEGSKA (reference sequence). The CDR3 has 15 amino acids.

With respect to this clonotype: This likely comes from a read error, as the CDR3 has no conserved phenylalanine or tryptophan at its end. The chain has TRBV11-1 and TRBJ2-1, with D perhaps TRBD2 (6 bases). This CDR3 has 14 residues. Germline V CDR1 and CDR2: SGHAT, FQDESV (reference sequence). The V and J ends lost 8 bases and 9 bases respectively, with 20 bases between them. The CDR3 coding sequence is TGTGCCAGCGGCGTTTACAGAATCGGGGGTGAGCAGTTCTCC. Translated: CASGVYRIGGEQFS.

Comment on this clonotype: The junction departs from germline at one end; a sequencing error may be responsible. The rearrangement links TRBV11-3 to TRBJ1-2; 10 bases fit TRBD1. There are 13 residues in the CDR3. Germline lookup yields CDR1 SGHNT and CDR2 YENEEA. The CDR3 loop is CPSSVGQGYSYTF. The CDR3 DNA reads as TGTCCCAGCAGCGTGGGACAGGGGTATAGCTACACCTTC.

Turning to this clonotype: Because it lacks the conserved phenylalanine or tryptophan at the end, this CDR3 is likely a read error. This chain joins TRBV5-6 and TRBJ2-3; D is unclear. V lost 0 bases and J lost 1, with 12 bases in between. Germline lookup yields CDR1 SGHDT and CDR2 YYEEEE. The CDR3 length is 16 residues. The CDR3 nucleotides are TGTGCCAGCAGCTTGGCCGAGACCTTTCGCACAGATACGCAGTATTAT. This sequence encodes CASSLAETFRTDTQYY.

In the case of this clonotype: A read error may produce the germline difference seen at one junction end. CDR3 in amino acids: CTNWAFPYGQYF. The CDR3 DNA follows: TGTACCAACTGGGCCTTTCCCTACGGGCAGTACTTC. The rearrangement links TRBV6-1 to TRBJ2-7; D is unresolved. The V gene's germline CDR1 is MNHNS and CDR2 SASEGT. The CDR3 is made up of 12 amino acids.

This sequence joins TRBV6-2 or TRBV6-3 and TRBJ2-2, with D possibly matching TRBD2 (5 bases). CDR1 is MNHEY and CDR2 is SVGEGT in the germline V gene. This CDR3 has 15 amino acids. The ends were cut back, 6 bases at V and 2 bases at J, with 13 bases in the middle. For the CDR3, the DNA is TGTGCCAGCAGACGAGGGATAGTAAACACCGGGGAGCTGTTTTTT. Encoded protein: CASRRGIVNTGELFF.